This is a list of T cell receptor beta chains from one sample in a study of T cells in narcolepsy. Method: immunoSEQ multiplex PCR; TCRdb's copy keeps in-frame clones and lacks some. The sample yields 25,000 to 30,000 clones, 78% seen once. Sequenced input: CD45RA- memory CD4+ T cells from PBMCs. Receptors were obtained from a human donor with narcolepsy. Both conserved end residues are part of each CDR3. D genes are given only for firm matches. Clone size, where shown, is once, few, many, or a class for clones that have expanded.

TRBV28,TRBJ1-5,.,.,TGTGCCAGCAGTGACGGAAGAAGCAATCAGCCCCAGCATTTT,CASSDGRSNQPQHF
TRBV5-6,TRBJ2-3,.,TRBD2,TGTGCCAGCAGCTTTCTCCTAGCGGGGGGGCCGAGCGAAGATACGCAGTATTTT,CASSFLLAGGPSEDTQYF
TRBV11-3,TRBJ1-6,.,.,TGTGCCAGCAGCTTAGTTTCTGGTTGGGACAATAATTCACCCCTCCACTTT,CASSLVSGWDNNSPLHF
TRBV7-2,TRBJ2-7,.,TRBD2,TGTGCCAGCAGCTTAGGGCCGACTAGCGGGGCTAGCTCCTACGAGCAGTACTTC,CASSLGPTSGASSYEQYF
TRBV11-2,TRBJ1-2,.,.,TGTGCCAGCAGCTTAGTGCCGGGGAACTATGGCTACACCTTC,CASSLVPGNYGYTF
TRBV6-1,TRBJ1-6,few,.,TGTGCCAGCAGTGAAGGACTTATTTATAATTCACCCCTCCACTTT,CASSEGLIYNSPLHF
TRBV10-1,TRBJ1-5,.,TRBD1,TGCGCCAGCAGTGAGGGGGGACAGGCAAATCAGCCCCAGCATTTT,CASSEGGQANQPQHF
TRBV5-1,TRBJ2-5,.,.,TGCGCCAGCAGCTTGTCCTACGGCCGCCAAGAGACCCAGTACTTC,CASSLSYGRQETQYF
TRBV2,TRBJ2-1,.,TRBD1,TGTGCCAGCAGTGTAGGCAGGGGGCCCTACAATGAGCAGTTCTTC,CASSVGRGPYNEQFF
TRBV6-5,TRBJ2-2,.,.,TGTGCCAGCAAAGACACCGGGGAGCTGTTTTTT,CASKDTGELFF
TRBV5-4,TRBJ1-4,.,.,TGTGCCAGCAGCTTGGCCGGTTTACAGGCTAATGAAAAACTGTTTTTT,CASSLAGLQANEKLFF
TRBV25-1,TRBJ1-2,once,.,TGTGCCAGCAGTGAATTGCGGGGGTGGGACTATGGCTACACCTTC,CASSELRGWDYGYTF
TRBV6-1,TRBJ2-5,.,.,TGTGCCAGCAGTCCACAGGAGACCCAGTACTTC,CASSPQETQYF
TRBV5-1,TRBJ2-2,few,.,TGCGCCAGCAGCTCCGGCCAAGGGGGAACCGGGGAGCTGTTTTTT,CASSSGQGGTGELFF